This T cell receptor beta chain was sequenced in a study of CD8+ T cells in alopecia areata. Turning to the study itself: Those patients who were treated received oral tofacitinib, which was given at 5 to 10 mg twice daily for moderate-to-severe alopecia areata.

Study observations and caveats: Scalp samples also yield sequences from resident alphabeta T cells of normal skin. Compared with normal scalp, lesional scalp had higher clonality and more expanded CD8+ clones.

Trimming removed 2 bases at V and 1 base at J, with 7 bases between. The CDR3 is 14 residues long. Germline assignment: CDR1 SGHTA and CDR2 FQGTGA. This clone appeared a few times. Antigen: not known. Extraction and reverse transcription of RNA yielded cDNA as the sequencing template. Sequencing was performed with immunoSEQ multiplex PCR; in TCRdb, only in-frame clones are kept and a portion is missing. The table has approximately 61,000 clones, 95% to 97% seen once. The receptor was derived from a human donor with alopecia areata. The rearrangement links TRBV7-3 to TRBJ2-3; D is possibly TRBD1 (5 bases). Sequenced material: CD8+ T cells sorted from blood, taken at week 0. The CDR3 region has the DNA TGTGCCAGCAGCTTACAGGGTGGCACAGATACGCAGTATTTT. Its protein product is CASSLQGGTDTQYF.